This T cell receptor (beta chain) was recovered during a study of blood T cells in healthy people across ages. General study points: When one million T cells were used, diversity estimates were thought to be underestimates. Long-lived donors had more naive CD4+ cells and higher diversity than aged donors.

The CDR3 consists of 13 residues. The V and J ends lost 1 base and 10 bases respectively, with 13 bases between them. Germline CDR1 is MNHEY and CDR2 is SMNVEV (reference sequence). This clonotype has just a few counts. Its antigen is currently unknown. The second PCR ran roughly 7 to 12 cycles with a sample-barcoded 5' primer and J-beta primers. TCRdb re-analysed the 5' RACE reads in MiXCR, keeping a single row per CDR3 protein. The table has 800,000 to 950,000 distinct CDR3 sequences, around 36% seen once. The material sequenced was blood. V is TRBV27 and J is TRBJ1-1; D possibly corresponds to TRBD1 (6 bases). This TCR was sampled from a man aged 18 to 30 in good health. As DNA, the CDR3 is TGTGCCAGCAGTTTATTAAACAGGGACCCAGCTTTCTTT. It codes for CASSLLNRDPAFF.